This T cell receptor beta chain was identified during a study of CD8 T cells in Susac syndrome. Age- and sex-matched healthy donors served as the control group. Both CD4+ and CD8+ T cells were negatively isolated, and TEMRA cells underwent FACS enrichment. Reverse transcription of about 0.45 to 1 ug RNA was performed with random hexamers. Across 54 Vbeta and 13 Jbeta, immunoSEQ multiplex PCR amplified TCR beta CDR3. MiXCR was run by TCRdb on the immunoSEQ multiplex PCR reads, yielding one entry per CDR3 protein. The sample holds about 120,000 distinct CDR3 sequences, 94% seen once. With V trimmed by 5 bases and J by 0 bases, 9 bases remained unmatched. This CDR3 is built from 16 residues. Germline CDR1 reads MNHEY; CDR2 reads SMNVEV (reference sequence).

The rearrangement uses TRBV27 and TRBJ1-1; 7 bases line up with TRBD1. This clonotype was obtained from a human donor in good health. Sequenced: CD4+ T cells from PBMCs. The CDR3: CASSEHRGGMNTEAFF. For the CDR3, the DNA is TGTGCCAGCAGTGAACACAGGGGAGGAATGAACACTGAAGCTTTCTTT.